A single sample is the source of the 20 T cell receptor beta chains below, sequenced in a study of T cell changes during pregnancy in multiple sclerosis. Produced via immunoSEQ multiplex PCR; TCRdb's table is partial and in-frame only. The table includes 85,000 to 90,000 clones, nearly 95% detected once. Sequenced here: peripheral blood, sampled after pregnancy. The receptor source for this set is a female donor in good health, enrolled as a control in a pregnancy study.

The rearrangement links TRBV28 to TRBJ1-5; TRBD1 agrees at 7 bases. V shed 8 bases and J 9 bases; nucleotides not matched to a gene: 7. This CDR3 region has 12 residues. The germline CDR1 and CDR2 sequences are MDHEN and SYDVKM. This CDR3 is CASDRARGPQHF. In DNA, the CDR3 is TGTGCCAGCGACAGGGCCCGGGGGCCCCAGCATTTT.

This chain links TRBV5-1 with TRBJ1-3; the D gene is possibly TRBD1 (6 bases). Germline CDR1 and CDR2: SGHRS and YFSETQ. With 0 bases removed from V and 0 bases from J, the gap between germline ends came to 10 bases. The CDR3 contains 16 residues. CDR3 DNA sequence: TGCGCCAGCAGCTTGGCGGGGGGCCTCTCTGGAAACACCATATATTTT. Translating it yields CASSLAGGLSGNTIYF.

J is TRBJ2-3 and V is TRBV13, with 9 bases identical to TRBD2. This CDR3 is built from 16 residues. The ends lost 6 bases at V and 2 bases at J; junction bases unmatched: 9. Per the germline V gene, CDR1 is PRHDT and CDR2 is FYEKMQ (reference sequence). In DNA, the CDR3 is TGTGCCAGCAGTTTATCTCTAGCGGGAACCACAGATACGCAGTATTTT. Translated, it gives CASSLSLAGTTDTQYF.

The chain is built from TRBV27 and TRBJ2-3; a possible D gene is TRBD2 (5 bases). Germline V CDR1 and CDR2: MNHEY, SMNVEV (reference sequence). This CDR3 region has 16 residues. V gave up 3 bases and J gave up 6 bases, with 19 bases separating them. This CDR3 is CASSFLRGPGEDTQYF. CDR3 coding DNA: TGTGCCAGCAGTTTCCTCCGGGGTCCCGGCGAGGATACGCAGTATTTT.

This chain joins TRBV9 and TRBJ1-2; D is possibly TRBD1 (6 bases). There are 14 residues in the CDR3. Germline V lookup: CDR1 SGDLS, CDR2 YYNGEE. The ends were cut back, 0 bases at V and 8 bases at J, with 14 bases in the middle. The CDR3 sequence: CASSVDWAQGGYTF. CDR3 nucleotides: TGTGCCAGCAGCGTAGATTGGGCCCAGGGGGGCTACACCTTC.

The CDR3 protein is CASRGGVSGIQETQYF. The CDR3 coding sequence is TGCGCCAGCCGGGGAGGAGTGAGCGGAATCCAAGAGACCCAGTACTTC. The chain employs TRBV5-1 and TRBJ2-5, with TRBD2 as a possible D gene (6 bases). The CDR3 length is 16 residues. The germline CDR1 and CDR2 sequences are SGHRS and YFSETQ. The V gene lost 7 bases and the J gene lost 1 base, with 20 bases spanning the gap.

This chain joins TRBV29-1 and TRBJ1-1; the D gene is possibly TRBD1 (5 bases). CDR3 length: 12 residues. Trimming pared 5 bases from V and 1 base from J, leaving 8 bases between. Germline CDR1 and CDR2: SQVTM and ANQGSEA. CDR3 sequence reads: CSVNDRNTEAFF. CDR3 nucleotide sequence: TGCAGCGTTAACGACAGGAACACTGAAGCTTTCTTT. Drawing the rest from reference TRBV29-1 and TRBJ1-1, the complete variable domain is SAVISQKPSRDICQRGTSLTIQCQVDSQVTMMFWYRQQPGQSLTLIATANQGSEATYESGFVIDKFPISRPNLTFSTLTVSNMSPEDSSIYLCSVNDRNTEAFFGQGTRLTVV.

V and J are TRBV5-1 and TRBJ2-1, with TRBD2 matching over 14 bases. The J segment lost 9 bases and the V segment lost 4 bases, leaving 12 bases of the junction unmatched. Germline V gene data show CDR1 as SGHRS and CDR2 as YFSETQ. This CDR3 spans 17 amino acids. CDR3 sequence reads: CASSPAPGTSGSTEQFF. CDR3 nucleotide sequence: TGCGCCAGCAGCCCGGCCCCGGGGACTAGCGGGAGTACTGAGCAGTTCTTC.

The chain recombines TRBV30 with TRBJ1-1; D not certain. The germline V gene encodes CDR1 GTSNPN and CDR2 SVGIG (reference sequence). The CDR3 runs to 13 residues. Trimming pared 2 bases from V and 4 bases from J, leaving 11 bases between. The CDR3 sequence: CAWSKVSVTEAFF. CDR3 bases: TGTGCCTGGAGTAAAGTTAGTGTCACTGAAGCTTTCTTT.

This chain joins TRBV5-4 and TRBJ2-5; D is perhaps TRBD2 (5 bases). CDR1 is SGHNT and CDR2 is YYREEE in the germline V gene (reference sequence). This CDR3 has 15 residues. The V gene lost 3 bases and the J gene lost 1 base, with 13 bases spanning the gap. In DNA form, the CDR3 reads TGTGCCAGCAGCTCCTCAGCGGTTATCCAAGAGACCCAGTACTTC. Residues: CASSSSAVIQETQYF.

Here the CDR3 reads CASSPPSTGSGNTIYF. CDR3 in DNA: TGTGCCAGCTCACCACCGTCGACAGGGTCTGGAAACACCATATATTTT. The chain couples TRBV18 to TRBJ1-3, with 7 bases matching TRBD1. Germline V gene data show CDR1 as KGHSH and CDR2 as LQKENI. V dropped 0 bases and J dropped 1; count of bases not matched to a gene: 3. This CDR3 spans 16 amino acids.

The chain joins TRBV5-1 to TRBJ2-5, with D possibly matching TRBD2 (5 bases). Trimming took off 4 bases at V and 1 base at J, with 8 bases between the two ends. The CDR3 extends over 13 amino acids. Germline loops: CDR1 SGHRS, CDR2 YFSETQ. The CDR3 reads CASSQEVQETQYF. DNA of the CDR3: TGCGCCAGCAGCCAGGAGGTCCAAGAGACCCAGTACTTC.

V and J are TRBV14 and TRBJ2-7; the match to TRBD2 covers 14 bases. This CDR3 is built from 15 residues. Trimming removed 8 bases from V and 2 bases from J; junction bases left unmatched: 5. Germline V gene lookup returns CDR1 SGHDN and CDR2 FVKESK. CDR3 amino acids: CASSPGLAGAYEQYF. CDR3 nucleotide sequence: TGTGCCAGCTCACCGGGACTAGCGGGAGCCTACGAGCAGTACTTC.

This chain uses TRBV5-6 with TRBJ2-1; TRBD2 matches at 9 bases. After removal of 0 bases from V and 5 bases from J, the junction contained 9 bases not matched to a gene. Germline lookup yields CDR1 SGHDT and CDR2 YYEEEE. The CDR3 has 17 residues. The CDR3 DNA follows: TGTGCCAGCAGCTTGGCCCCTAGCGGGAATGGTCACAATGAGCAGTTCTTC. Translating it yields CASSLAPSGNGHNEQFF. Combining the CDR3 with reference TRBV5-6 and TRBJ2-1 gives the whole variable domain DAGVTQSPTHLIKTRGQQVTLRCSPKSGHDTVSWYQQALGQGPQFIFQYYEEEERQRGNFPDRFSGHQFPNYSSELNVNALLLGDSALYLCASSLAPSGNGHNEQFFGPGTRLTVL.

V and J are TRBV11-3 and TRBJ2-7, with 9 bases lining up with TRBD1. Per the germline V gene, CDR1 is SGHNT and CDR2 is YENEEA. V gave up 5 bases and J gave up 6 bases; unmatched junction bases: 11. CDR3 length: 15 residues. The CDR3 sequence is CASSPGTGRRSEQYF. The CDR3 nucleotides are TGTGCCAGCAGCCCCGGGACAGGGAGGCGTAGCGAGCAGTACTTC.

The chain joins TRBV6-5 to TRBJ2-1; 9 bases line up with TRBD2. V lost 2 bases and J lost 8; bases outside the gene matches: 7. The CDR3 has 15 residues. Germline values: CDR1 MNHEY, CDR2 SVGAGI. The CDR3 DNA follows: TGTGCCAGCAGTTACGGCGGGAGGGCCGTCCATGAGCAGTTCTTC. Amino acid sequence: CASSYGGRAVHEQFF.

This clone was counted a few times. The chain has TRBV5-1 and TRBJ2-5; 9 bases map to TRBD2. Germline V CDR1 and CDR2: SGHRS, YFSETQ. V lost 7 bases, J lost 7 bases, and 8 bases stayed unmatched. The CDR3 extends over 13 amino acids. As DNA, the CDR3 is TGCGCCAGCGACGTAGCGGGAGAGGGGACCCAGTACTTC. Amino acid sequence: CASDVAGEGTQYF.

This chain connects TRBV9 to TRBJ1-3; 8 bases fit TRBD1. The CDR3 is 15 amino acids. The V gene's germline CDR1 is SGDLS and CDR2 YYNGEE. V lost 2 bases to trimming and J lost 3 bases; unmatched junction nucleotides: 4. This CDR3 reads CASSVAGGFGNTIYF. CDR3 sequence (DNA): TGTGCCAGCAGCGTCGCAGGGGGCTTTGGAAACACCATATATTTT.

The table lists this clone with a count of one. The gene calls are TRBV2 and TRBJ1-5; possibly TRBD1 for D (5 bases). The germline CDR1 and CDR2 sequences are SNHLY and FYNNEI. V gave up 4 bases and J gave up 6 bases, with 28 bases separating them. The CDR3 sequence is 19 residues long. CDR3 sequence (DNA): TGTGCCAGCAGTGGGGGGGAGTTCGGCGGCCCTAGAATGCGTCAGCCCCAGCATTTT. This sequence encodes CASSGGEFGGPRMRQPQHF.

The chain has TRBV7-9 and TRBJ1-2; D call uncertain. The V end was cut by 1 base, the J end by 5 bases, with 8 bases between. This CDR3 spans 13 amino acids. From germline, CDR1 is SEHNR and CDR2 FQNEAQ (reference sequence). The CDR3 is CASSLGAEYGYTF. CDR3 DNA: TGTGCCAGCAGCTTAGGGGCAGAATATGGCTACACCTTC.